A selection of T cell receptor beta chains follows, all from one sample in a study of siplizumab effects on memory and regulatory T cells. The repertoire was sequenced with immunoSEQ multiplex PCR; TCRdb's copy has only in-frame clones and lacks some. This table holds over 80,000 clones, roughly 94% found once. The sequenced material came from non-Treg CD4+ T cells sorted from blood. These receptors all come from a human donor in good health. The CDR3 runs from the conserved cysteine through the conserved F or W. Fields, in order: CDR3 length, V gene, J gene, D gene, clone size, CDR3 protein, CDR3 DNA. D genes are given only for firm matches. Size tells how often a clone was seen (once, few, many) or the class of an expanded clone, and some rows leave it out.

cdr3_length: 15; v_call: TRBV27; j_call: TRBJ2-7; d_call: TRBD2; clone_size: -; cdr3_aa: CASSSGNLPLYEQYF; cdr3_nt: TGTGCCAGCAGCAGCGGGAACTTGCCCCTCTACGAGCAGTACTTC
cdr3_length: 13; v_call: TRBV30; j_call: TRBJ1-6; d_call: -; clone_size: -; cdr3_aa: CAWSQGEDSPLHF; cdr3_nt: TGTGCCTGGAGCCAGGGTGAGGATTCACCCCTCCACTTT
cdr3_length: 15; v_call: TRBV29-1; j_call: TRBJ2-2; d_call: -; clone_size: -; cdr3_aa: CSALRGGTNTGELFF; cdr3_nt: TGCAGCGCCCTCAGGGGGGGAACGAACACCGGGGAGCTGTTTTTT
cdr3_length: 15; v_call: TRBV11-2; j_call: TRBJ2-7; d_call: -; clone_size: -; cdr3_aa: CASSFWMENPYEQYF; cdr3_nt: TGTGCCAGCAGCTTTTGGATGGAAAACCCCTACGAGCAGTACTTC
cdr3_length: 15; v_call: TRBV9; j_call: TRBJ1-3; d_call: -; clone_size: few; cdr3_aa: CASSFGQTSGNTIYF; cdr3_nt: TGTGCCAGCAGCTTCGGACAGACCTCTGGAAACACCATATATTTT
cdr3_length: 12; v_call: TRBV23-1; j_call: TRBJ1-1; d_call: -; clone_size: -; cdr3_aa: CASSQDTTEAFF; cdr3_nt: TGCGCCAGCAGTCAAGACACCACTGAAGCTTTCTTT
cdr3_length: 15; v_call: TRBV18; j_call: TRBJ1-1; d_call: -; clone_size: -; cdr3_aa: CASSPTDLMNTEAFF; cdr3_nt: TGTGCCAGCTCACCTACTGACCTGATGAACACTGAAGCTTTCTTT
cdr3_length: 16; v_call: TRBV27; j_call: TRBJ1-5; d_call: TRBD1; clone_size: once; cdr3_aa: CASSTLGQGSSQPQHF; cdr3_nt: TGTGCCAGCAGTACACTCGGACAGGGCAGTAGTCAGCCCCAGCATTTT
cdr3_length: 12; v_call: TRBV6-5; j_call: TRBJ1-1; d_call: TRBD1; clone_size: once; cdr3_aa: CASSLGQGPSCF; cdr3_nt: TGTGCCAGCAGTTTGGGACAGGGACCCTCTTGCTTT
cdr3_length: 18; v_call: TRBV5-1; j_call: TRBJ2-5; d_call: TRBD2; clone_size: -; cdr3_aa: CASSSGTSGNQAGGTQYF; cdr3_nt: TGCGCCAGCAGTTCCGGGACTAGCGGGAACCAAGCTGGAGGGACCCAGTACTTC
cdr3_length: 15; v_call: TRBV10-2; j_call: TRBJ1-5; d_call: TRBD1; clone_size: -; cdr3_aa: CASSDGTGVNQPQHF; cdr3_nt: TGCGCCAGCAGTGATGGGACAGGGGTGAATCAGCCCCAGCATTTT
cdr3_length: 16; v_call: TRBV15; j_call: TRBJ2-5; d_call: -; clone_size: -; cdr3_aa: CATSRDGTRDQETQYF; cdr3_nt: TGTGCCACCAGCAGAGATGGGACTCGAGATCAAGAGACCCAGTACTTC
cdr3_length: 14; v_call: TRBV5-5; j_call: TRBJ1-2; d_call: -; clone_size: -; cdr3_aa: CASSLSAGVRGYTF; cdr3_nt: TGTGCCAGCAGCTTGAGCGCGGGCGTGAGGGGCTACACCTTC
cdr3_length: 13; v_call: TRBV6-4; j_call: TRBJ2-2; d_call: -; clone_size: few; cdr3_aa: CATGTDGSGELFF; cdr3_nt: TGTGCCACCGGTACGGACGGCTCCGGGGAGCTGTTTTTT
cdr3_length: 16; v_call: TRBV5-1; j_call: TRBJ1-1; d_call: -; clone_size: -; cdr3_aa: CASSLWTADKNTEAFF; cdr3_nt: TGCGCCAGCAGCTTGTGGACAGCCGATAAGAACACTGAAGCTTTCTTT
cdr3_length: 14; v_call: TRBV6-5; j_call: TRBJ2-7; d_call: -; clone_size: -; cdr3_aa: CASSPGWGRDEQYF; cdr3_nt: TGTGCCAGCAGCCCCGGGTGGGGTAGGGACGAGCAGTACTTC
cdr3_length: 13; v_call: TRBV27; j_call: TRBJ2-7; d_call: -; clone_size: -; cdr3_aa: CASSWDRRYEQYF; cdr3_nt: TGTGCCAGCAGTTGGGACCGTCGCTACGAGCAGTACTTC
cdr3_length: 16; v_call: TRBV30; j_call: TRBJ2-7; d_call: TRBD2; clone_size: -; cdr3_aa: CAWSEKLAGGGYEQYF; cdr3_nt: TGTGCCTGGAGTGAAAAACTAGCGGGGGGCGGCTACGAGCAGTACTTC
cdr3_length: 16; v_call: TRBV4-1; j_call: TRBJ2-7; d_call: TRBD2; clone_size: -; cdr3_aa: CASSHARLAGGNEQYF; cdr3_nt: TGCGCCAGCAGCCATGCTAGACTAGCGGGAGGGAACGAGCAGTACTTC
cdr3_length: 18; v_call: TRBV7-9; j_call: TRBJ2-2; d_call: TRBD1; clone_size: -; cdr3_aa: CASSLPPRTGADVGELFF; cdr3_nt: TGTGCCAGCAGCTTACCCCCGAGAACAGGGGCCGATGTAGGGGAGCTGTTTTTT
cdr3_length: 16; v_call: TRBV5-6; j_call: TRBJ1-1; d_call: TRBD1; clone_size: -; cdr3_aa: CASSLGAGGMNTEAFF; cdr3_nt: TGTGCCAGCAGCTTGGGGGCAGGGGGAATGAACACTGAAGCTTTCTTT
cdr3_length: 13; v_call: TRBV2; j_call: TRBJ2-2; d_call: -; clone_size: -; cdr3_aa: CASSEAFVGELFF; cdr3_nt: TGTGCCAGCAGTGAAGCTTTCGTCGGGGAGCTGTTTTTT
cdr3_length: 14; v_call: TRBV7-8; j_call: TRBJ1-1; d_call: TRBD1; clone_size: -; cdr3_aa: CASSLGDRGTEAFF; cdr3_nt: TGTGCCAGCAGCTTAGGCGACAGGGGGACTGAAGCTTTCTTT
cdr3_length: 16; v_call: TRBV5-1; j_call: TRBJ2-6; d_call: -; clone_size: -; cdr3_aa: CASSLVRGPGANVLTF; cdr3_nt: TGCGCCAGCAGCTTGGTCCGGGGTCCTGGGGCCAACGTCCTGACTTTC
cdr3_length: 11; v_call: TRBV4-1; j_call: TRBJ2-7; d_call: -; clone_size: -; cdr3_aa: CASSQRGEQYF; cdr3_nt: TGCGCCAGCAGCCAAAGGGGGGAGCAGTACTTC
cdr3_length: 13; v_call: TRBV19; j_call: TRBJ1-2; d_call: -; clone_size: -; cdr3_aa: CASCGRGHYGYTF; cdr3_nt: TGTGCCAGCTGCGGTAGGGGTCACTATGGCTACACCTTC
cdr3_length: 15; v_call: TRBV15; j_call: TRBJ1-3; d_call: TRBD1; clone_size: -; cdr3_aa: CATSRTGESGNTIYF; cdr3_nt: TGTGCCACCAGCAGAACAGGGGAATCTGGAAACACCATATATTTT
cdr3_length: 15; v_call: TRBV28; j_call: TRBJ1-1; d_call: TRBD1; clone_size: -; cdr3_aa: CASSLQGTGNTEAFF; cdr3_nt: TGTGCCAGCAGTTTACAGGGGACAGGGAACACTGAAGCTTTCTTT
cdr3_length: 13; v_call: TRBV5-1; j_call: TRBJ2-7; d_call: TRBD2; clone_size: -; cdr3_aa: CASSLQLAGARYF; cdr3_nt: TGCGCCAGCAGCCTACAGCTAGCGGGAGCCCGGTACTTC
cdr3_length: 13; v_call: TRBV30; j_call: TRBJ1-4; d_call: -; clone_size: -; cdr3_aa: CAWAGDLNEKLFF; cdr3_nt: TGTGCCTGGGCAGGGGACTTGAATGAAAAACTGTTTTTT
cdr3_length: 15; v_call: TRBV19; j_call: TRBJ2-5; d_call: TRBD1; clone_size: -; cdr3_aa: CATGLGQPGKETQYF; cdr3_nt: TGTGCCACCGGCTTGGGACAGCCGGGGAAAGAGACCCAGTACTTC
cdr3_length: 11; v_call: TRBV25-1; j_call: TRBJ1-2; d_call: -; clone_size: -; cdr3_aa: CASSLGTGYTF; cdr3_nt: TGTGCCAGCAGTCTGGGGACGGGCTACACCTTC
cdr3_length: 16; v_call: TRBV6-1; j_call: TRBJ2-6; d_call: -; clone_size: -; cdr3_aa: CASSGRQGTGANVLTF; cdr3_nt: TGTGCCAGCAGTGGACGCCAAGGGACTGGGGCCAACGTCCTGACTTTC
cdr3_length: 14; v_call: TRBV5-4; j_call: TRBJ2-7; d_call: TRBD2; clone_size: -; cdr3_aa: CASSPGGGSYEQYF; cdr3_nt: TGTGCCAGCAGCCCGGGCGGGGGGTCCTACGAGCAGTACTTC
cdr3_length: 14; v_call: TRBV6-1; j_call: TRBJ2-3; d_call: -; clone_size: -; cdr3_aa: CASSATGRTDTQYF; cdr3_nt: TGTGCCAGCAGTGCGACGGGCAGAACAGATACGCAGTATTTT
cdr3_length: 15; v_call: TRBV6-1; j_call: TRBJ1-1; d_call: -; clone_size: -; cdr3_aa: CASSWTDGGTGGAFF; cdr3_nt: TGTGCCAGCAGTTGGACTGACGGTGGGACCGGGGGAGCTTTCTTT
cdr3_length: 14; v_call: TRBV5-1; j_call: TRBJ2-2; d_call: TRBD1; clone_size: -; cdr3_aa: CASRRGLDPGELFF; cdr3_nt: TGCGCCAGCAGGAGGGGGCTTGACCCCGGGGAGCTGTTTTTT
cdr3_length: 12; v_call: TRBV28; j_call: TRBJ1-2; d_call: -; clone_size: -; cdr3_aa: CASSSTGLVDTF; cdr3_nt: TGTGCCAGCAGTTCGACGGGTTTGGTTGACACCTTC
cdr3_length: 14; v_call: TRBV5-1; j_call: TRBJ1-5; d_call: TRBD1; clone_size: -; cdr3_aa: CASSPTGGNQPQHF; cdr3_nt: TGCGCCAGCAGCCCGACAGGGGGCAATCAGCCCCAGCATTTT
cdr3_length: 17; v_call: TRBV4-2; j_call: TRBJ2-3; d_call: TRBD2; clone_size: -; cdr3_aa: CASSQKTSGRAHVTQYF; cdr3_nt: TGTGCCAGCAGTCAAAAGACTAGCGGGAGGGCCCACGTCACGCAGTATTTT
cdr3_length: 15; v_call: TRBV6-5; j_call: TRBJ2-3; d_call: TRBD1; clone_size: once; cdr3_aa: CASSSLRQGVDTQYF; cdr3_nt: TGTGCCAGCAGTTCCCTTAGACAGGGAGTAGATACGCAGTATTTT
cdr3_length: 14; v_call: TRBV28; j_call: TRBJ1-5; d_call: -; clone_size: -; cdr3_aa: CASRPRGSNQPQHF; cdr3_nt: TGTGCCAGCAGACCTCGGGGGAGCAATCAGCCCCAGCATTTT
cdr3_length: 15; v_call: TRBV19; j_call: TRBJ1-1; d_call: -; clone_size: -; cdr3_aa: CASSISVGGWTEAFF; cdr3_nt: TGTGCCAGTAGTATATCCGTCGGGGGTTGGACTGAAGCTTTCTTT
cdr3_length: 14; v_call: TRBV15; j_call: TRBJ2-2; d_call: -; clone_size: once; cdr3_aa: CATSRGGSNGELFF; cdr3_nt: TGTGCCACCAGCAGAGGGGGTAGCAACGGGGAGCTGTTTTTT
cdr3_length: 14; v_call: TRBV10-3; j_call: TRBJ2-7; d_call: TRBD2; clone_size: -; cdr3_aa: CAISGTSGVGEQYF; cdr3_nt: TGTGCCATCAGTGGGACTAGCGGGGTTGGGGAGCAGTACTTC